This record covers a single T cell receptor (beta chain). The TCR beta repertoire was assessed by survey-level immunoSEQ sequencing. Assay: immunoSEQ multiplex PCR; the TCRdb copy retains only in-frame clones and omits some. The top ten hold around 10% of the sample, which has around 50,000 clones, over 85% seen once. The germline V gene has CDR1 SGDLS and CDR2 YYNGEE. The CDR3 spans 15 residues. Unmatched junction bases numbered 5, after V lost 0 bases and J lost 2 bases. What was sequenced was PBMCs. The TCR comes from a man aged 40-55 years with rheumatoid arthritis. V gene TRBV9 combines with J gene TRBJ2-7, with 7 bases identical to TRBD2. The CDR3 is CASSVGSSGPYEQYF. Written as DNA, the CDR3 is TGTGCCAGCAGCGTAGGCTCTAGCGGACCCTACGAGCAGTACTTC.